The rows below give T cell receptor beta chains drawn from one sample of a study of T-cell memory formation after mild COVID-19. TCRdb passed the 5' RACE reads through MiXCR, listing each CDR3 protein once. Of roughly 300,000 distinct CDR3 sequences listed, around 8% are singletons. Input material: PBMCs or a T cell subset sorted from them (not recorded which). The receptor source for this set is a man between 18 and 29 years old who had mild COVID-19 (a few samples of this study predate the infection). Cell type and time point are not known. Each CDR3 is given with its conserved first and last residue. Fields, in order: J gene, D gene, clone size, V gene, CDR3 protein, CDR3 DNA. The D gene is left open where the match is weak. Clone size is shown for a subset of rows, as once, few, many or a class of expanded clone.

>TRBJ1-1|TRBD1|-|TRBV5-1
CASNRDRGNTEAFF
TGCGCCAGCAACAGGGACAGGGGGAACACTGAAGCTTTCTTT
>TRBJ2-2|TRBD1|-|TRBV6-2/TRBV6-3
CAIRHRDRGSQVVTGELFF
TGTGCCATCAGACACCGGGACAGGGGTTCTCAGGTGGTCACCGGGGAGCTGTTTTTT
>TRBJ2-3|TRBD2|few|TRBV7-9
CASSLVRGLAGAGTDTQYF
TGTGCCAGCAGCTTAGTCCGAGGACTAGCGGGGGCCGGCACAGATACGCAGTATTTT
>TRBJ1-2|-|-|TRBV12-3/TRBV12-4
CASSLNGPASNYGYTF
TGTGCCAGCAGTTTAAACGGTCCAGCCTCTAACTATGGCTACACCTTC
>TRBJ1-1|-|-|TRBV5-1
CASSFGSNTEAFF
TGCGCCAGCAGCTTTGGGTCGAACACTGAAGCTTTCTTT
>TRBJ1-2|-|few|TRBV12-3/TRBV12-4
CASSFRTSGYTF
TGTGCCAGCAGTTTTAGGACATCTGGCTACACCTTC
>TRBJ2-5|-|-|TRBV4-1
CASSQPTGLRETQYF
TGCGCCAGCAGCCAACCTACAGGGTTACGGGAGACCCAGTACTTC
>TRBJ1-5|-|few|TRBV6-5
CASSLDRRNQPQHF
TGTGCCAGCAGTCTGGACAGACGAAATCAGCCCCAGCATTTT
>TRBJ1-1|-|-|TRBV7-3
CASSQTRDGEAFF
TGTGCCAGCAGCCAGACAAGGGATGGAGAAGCTTTCTTT
>TRBJ2-7|-|many|TRBV12-3/TRBV12-4
CASSHFLGGERSEQYF
TGTGCCAGCAGTCACTTCTTAGGCGGGGAGAGGAGCGAGCAGTACTTC
>TRBJ1-5|-|many|TRBV5-1
CASSLVPGGINQPQHF
TGCGCCAGCAGCTTGGTCCCGGGAGGGATCAATCAGCCCCAGCATTTT
>TRBJ1-1|-|many|TRBV24-1
CATRTPAGTEAFF
TGTGCCACCAGAACCCCTGCGGGAACTGAAGCTTTCTTT
>TRBJ2-5|-|few|TRBV6-6
CAGNEAWGRGEETQYF
TGTGCCGGAAACGAGGCTTGGGGCAGGGGGGAAGAGACCCAGTACTTC
>TRBJ1-4|-|-|TRBV28
CASSAWADEKLFF
TGTGCCAGCAGCGCATGGGCAGATGAAAAACTGTTTTTT
>TRBJ1-5|-|few|TRBV7-2
CASSLTKNQPQHF
TGTGCCAGCAGCTTAACAAAAAATCAGCCCCAGCATTTT
>TRBJ1-1|-|many|TRBV5-1
CASSKALSGTNTEAFF
TGCGCCAGCAGCAAAGCCCTTTCAGGGACGAACACTGAAGCTTTCTTT
>TRBJ2-7|TRBD2|-|TRBV6-5
CASRHLTSVDPEQYF
TGTGCCAGCAGGCATCTGACTAGCGTCGATCCCGAGCAGTACTTC
>TRBJ1-2|-|few|TRBV28
CASETPGYGYTF
TGTGCCAGCGAAACCCCGGGCTATGGCTACACCTTC
>TRBJ2-1|TRBD1|-|TRBV18
CASSHDRVREQFF
TGTGCCAGCTCACATGACAGGGTTCGAGAGCAGTTCTTC
>TRBJ1-2|-|-|TRBV14
CDSSPLGRAGYYGYTF
TGTGACAGCAGCCCCCTCGGTCGGGCAGGGTACTATGGCTACACCTTC
>TRBJ2-1|TRBD2|-|TRBV5-1
CASSLVLAGGPVGYNEQFF
TGCGCCAGCAGCTTGGTACTAGCGGGGGGCCCAGTCGGCTACAATGAGCAGTTCTTC
>TRBJ2-5|-|-|TRBV20-1
CSARTTVLQETQYF
TGCAGTGCTAGGACTACAGTCCTCCAAGAGACCCAGTACTTC
>TRBJ2-2|-|few|TRBV24-1
CATSAGTSTGELFF
TGTGCCACCAGTGCTGGGACTTCGACCGGGGAGCTGTTTTTT
>TRBJ2-5|-|-|TRBV28
CASIGQEETQYF
TGTGCCAGCATCGGCCAGGAAGAGACCCAGTACTTC
>TRBJ2-5|TRBD1|-|TRBV20-1
CSARAPGQLQETQYF
TGCAGTGCTAGAGCCCCGGGACAGCTACAAGAGACCCAGTACTTC
>TRBJ2-3|-|few|TRBV24-1
CATSDLPQDTQYF
TGTGCCACCAGTGATTTGCCCCAAGATACGCAGTATTTT
>TRBJ1-1|TRBD1|many|TRBV5-1
CASSFQTGGSTEAFF
TGCGCCAGCAGCTTCCAGACAGGGGGAAGCACTGAAGCTTTCTTT
>TRBJ2-2|-|many|TRBV5-1
CASSQGAGELFF
TGCGCCAGCAGTCAGGGAGCCGGGGAGCTGTTTTTT
>TRBJ2-6|-|few|TRBV18
CASSPLSGGTGANVLTF
TGTGCCAGCTCACCACTTTCAGGGGGGACGGGGGCCAACGTCCTGACTTTC
>TRBJ1-5|-|many|TRBV5-1
CASSSSGGRNQPQHF
TGCGCCAGCAGCTCCTCCGGGGGTCGCAATCAGCCCCAGCATTTT
>TRBJ1-1|-|-|TRBV2
CASLGGWTEAFF
TGTGCCAGCCTGGGGGGGTGGACTGAAGCTTTCTTT
>TRBJ1-5|-|-|TRBV4-3
CASSQDRDSNQPQHF
TGCGCCAGCAGCCAAGATCGGGATAGCAATCAGCCCCAGCATTTT
>TRBJ1-2|-|-|TRBV29-1
CSVNGGVINYGYTF
TGCAGCGTTAATGGGGGGGTAATCAACTATGGCTACACCTTC
>TRBJ2-6|TRBD1|few|TRBV28
CASSSLGQLSGANVLTF
TGTGCCAGCAGTTCCTTGGGACAGCTCTCTGGGGCCAACGTCCTGACTTTC
>TRBJ1-5|-|-|TRBV7-6
CASSLFSRDDSNQPQHF
TGTGCCAGCAGCTTATTCAGTAGGGACGATAGCAATCAGCCCCAGCATTTT
>TRBJ2-5|-|few|TRBV5-1
CASSLGSTPFQETQYF
TGCGCCAGCAGCTTGGGGTCAACCCCATTCCAAGAGACCCAGTACTTC
>TRBJ1-2|TRBD1|-|TRBV3-1
CASSPLGQGAYGYTF
TGTGCCAGCAGCCCCCTGGGACAGGGGGCCTATGGCTACACCTTC
>TRBJ1-1|TRBD1|many|TRBV20-1
CSASPGQGGTEAFF
TGCAGTGCTAGCCCAGGACAGGGAGGCACTGAAGCTTTCTTT
>TRBJ2-6|-|few|TRBV28
CASRPRGTGANVLTF
TGTGCCAGCAGGCCCAGGGGAACTGGGGCCAACGTCCTGACTTTC
>TRBJ2-3|TRBD2|many|TRBV6-6
CASPPSGGFSSTDTQYF
TGTGCCAGCCCCCCTAGCGGGGGGTTCAGTAGCACAGATACGCAGTATTTT
>TRBJ2-5|-|few|TRBV4-3
CASSQVGGGGETQYF
TGCGCCAGCAGCCAAGTCGGCGGGGGCGGGGAGACCCAGTACTTC
>TRBJ1-2|-|-|TRBV6-6
CASSYAGDYGYTF
TGTGCCAGCAGTTACGCGGGGGACTATGGCTACACCTTC
>TRBJ2-7|-|few|TRBV7-2
CASSPAGVSFPYEQYF
TGTGCCAGCAGCCCGGCCGGGGTAAGCTTTCCCTACGAGCAGTACTTC
>TRBJ2-6|TRBD1|few|TRBV10-2
CASRVGQGTGANVLTF
TGCGCCAGCAGGGTCGGACAGGGAACTGGGGCCAACGTCCTGACTTTC
>TRBJ1-3|-|few|TRBV15
CATSSRGVGNTIYF
TGTGCCACCAGCAGTCGAGGAGTTGGAAACACCATATATTTT
>TRBJ2-7|-|-|TRBV27
CASSLGAGRHYEQYF
TGTGCCAGCAGTTTAGGCGCAGGGCGACACTACGAGCAGTACTTC
>TRBJ2-2|-|-|TRBV7-6
CASILERYTAIANTGELFF
TGTGCCAGCATCTTAGAGCGGTACACAGCGATCGCGAACACCGGGGAGCTGTTTTTT
>TRBJ1-1|-|few|TRBV20-1
CSARDGGIVTEAFF
TGCAGTGCTAGAGATGGAGGGATCGTTACTGAAGCTTTCTTT
>TRBJ2-2|-|-|TRBV7-2
CASSLDRPGVTGELFF
TGTGCCAGCAGCTTAGATCGGCCGGGGGTCACCGGGGAGCTGTTTTTT
>TRBJ2-6|-|many|TRBV6-2/TRBV6-3
CASSPSSSGANVLTF
TGTGCCAGCAGCCCGTCGTCCTCTGGGGCCAACGTCCTGACTTTC
>TRBJ2-1|TRBD1|-|TRBV23-1
CASNWTGSSSEQFF
TGCGCCAGCAACTGGACAGGGAGCTCGAGTGAGCAGTTCTTC
>TRBJ1-2|TRBD1|few|TRBV6-5
CASSPQGQGNYGYTF
TGTGCCAGCAGTCCCCAGGGACAGGGAAACTATGGCTACACCTTC
>TRBJ2-3|TRBD2|-|TRBV14
CASSQARGGRGTDTQYF
TGTGCCAGCAGCCAGGCCCGGGGGGGTCGTGGCACAGATACGCAGTATTTT
>TRBJ2-1|-|many|TRBV2
CASSRGRDNEQFF
TGTGCCAGCAGTAGGGGGAGAGACAATGAGCAGTTCTTC
>TRBJ1-1|-|-|TRBV10-3
CAIRDNEGTEAFF
TGTGCCATCAGGGACAATGAGGGCACTGAAGCTTTCTTT
>TRBJ2-3|-|-|TRBV10-1
CASTPSATQGRDTQYF
TGCGCCAGCACCCCCTCGGCCACCCAGGGCAGGGATACGCAGTATTTT